This T cell receptor beta chain was sequenced during a study of cytomegalovirus exposure and HLA in healthy donors. Study details: From HLA-typed donors, an early data release held roughly 80 million unique TCRs.

Regarding the study as a whole: Among TCR beta chains, those listed as cytomegalovirus-associated numbered under 200.

Comments on this clone: The antigen is unknown.

PCR used 60 Vbeta primers and 13 Jbeta primers. TCRdb's copy holds only in-frame clones and misses some; the assay was immunoSEQ multiplex PCR. Of fewer than 65,000 clones listed, 82% are singletons. Trimming took off 3 bases at V and 4 bases at J, with 12 bases between the two ends. CDR3 length: 15 residues. Per the germline V gene, CDR1 is MNHEY and CDR2 is SMNVEV (reference sequence). The receptor's source is a young man in good health and CMV-seronegative. The sequencing input was PBMCs. The rearrangement links TRBV27 to TRBJ1-4; a weak D match, TRBD1 (5 bases). The CDR3 coding sequence is TGTGCCAGCAGTTTCAAGGGGCGCGGTAATGAAAAACTGTTTTTT. Residues: CASSFKGRGNEKLFF. Full variable domain (missing parts from reference TRBV27 and TRBJ1-4): EAQVTQNPRYLITVTGKKLTVTCSQNMNHEYMSWYRQDPGLGLRQIYYSMNVEVTDKGDVPEGYKVSRKEKRNFPLILESPSPNQTSLYFCASSFKGRGNEKLFFGSGTQLSVL.